The T cell receptor beta chain under discussion was sequenced for a study of OX40 agonist ivuxolimab in advanced cancers. Overall study context: Ivuxolimab, which is an agonistic anti-OX40 (CD134) antibody, was administered to the patients.

Study results and caveats: Averaging showed that CD8+ T cells had more expanded clones than CD4+ did.

Clones were read by immunoSEQ multiplex PCR, and TCRdb kept only the in-frame ones, dropping some. Of 75,000 to 95,000 clones in the sample, around 92% were seen once. With V trimmed by 2 bases and J by 5 bases, 7 bases remained unmatched. CDR1 and CDR2 from the germline V gene are MNHNS and SASEGT. The CDR3 contains 16 residues. On this clone: The antigen is not known.

This rearrangement joins TRBV6-1 to TRBJ2-3; 10 bases agree with TRBD2. This sample comprised CD4+ or CD8+ T cells sorted from blood, obtained in a trial of the OX40 agonist ivuxolimab. This TCR came from an adult with an advanced solid tumor such as melanoma, head and neck, liver or kidney cancer. The CDR3, as DNA: TGTGCCAGCAGTGAAAGGCTAGCGGGAGTAGGAGATACGCAGTATTTT. Amino acid sequence: CASSERLAGVGDTQYF.